This T cell receptor beta chain originates from a study of radiotherapy plus CTLA-4 blockade in lung cancer. Findings and caveats of the study: Tumor-origin TCR clones grew in blood after radiotherapy plus ipilimumab.

Libraries were prepared by immunoSEQ multiplex PCR; TCRdb keeps only in-frame clonotypes and omits some of them. The sample shows 70,000 to 90,000 clones, about 84% of them seen only once. With respect to this clone: Its cognate antigen is unknown.

Focal radiation plus CTLA-4 blockade with ipilimumab was given to patients with chemo-refractory metastatic non-small-cell lung cancer. V was shortened by 8 bases and J by 3 bases, with 9 bases between the two germline ends. The CDR3 has 12 amino acids. Germline V lookup: CDR1 MDHEN, CDR2 SYDVKM. This sequence was found in a human donor with non-small cell lung cancer who had stable disease on radiotherapy plus ipilimumab. Sequencing was performed on peripheral blood, taken from a patient treated with radiotherapy plus ipilimumab. The V call is TRBV28, the J call TRBJ2-3; TRBD2 is a possible D gene (6 bases). CDR3 protein: CASGGITDTQYF. The CDR3 DNA follows: TGTGCCAGCGGGGGGATTACAGATACGCAGTATTTT. Looking up the rest from reference TRBV28 and TRBJ2-3 gives the full variable domain: DVKVTQSSRYLVKRTGEKVFLECVQDMDHENMFWYRQDPGLGLRLIYFSYDVKMKEKGDIPEGYSVSREKKERFSLILESASTNQTSMYLCASGGITDTQYFGPGTRLTVL.